Following are 25 T cell receptor beta chains from one sample sequenced in a study of blood T cell repertoires in COVID-19. Profiling relied on immunoSEQ multiplex PCR, and the TCRdb table lists in-frame clones only, not all of them. The sample lists 200,000 or so clones; roughly 80% were seen once. The sequencing sample was made of PBMCs or T cells enriched from blood (not recorded which). These receptors originate from a man aged 40-50 years who had recovered from COVID-19.

This clone was counted a single time. This chain uses TRBV9 with TRBJ1-1; tentatively, D is TRBD1 (6 bases). From germline, CDR1 is SGDLS and CDR2 YYNGEE. The CDR3 is 15 amino acids. Trimming took off 5 bases at V and 0 bases at J, with 14 bases between the two ends. This chain's CDR3 is CASSLDSYMNTEAFF. The CDR3 bases are TGTGCCAGCAGTCTGGACAGCTACATGAACACTGAAGCTTTCTTT.

The chain combines TRBV18 with TRBJ1-5; the D gene is possibly TRBD1 (5 bases). Germline lookup yields CDR1 KGHSH and CDR2 LQKENI. This CDR3 comprises 14 residues. Trimming shortened V by 3 bases and J by 2 bases, and 8 bases separated the two germline ends. The CDR3 spells CASSPLQGNQPQHF. CDR3 coding DNA: TGTGCCAGCTCACCCTTACAGGGCAATCAGCCCCAGCATTTT.

This chain links TRBV13 with TRBJ1-4, with D tentatively TRBD1 (5 bases). The CDR3 has 15 residues. V lost 5 bases and J lost 0, with 10 bases in between. CDR1 is PRHDT and CDR2 is FYEKMQ in the germline V gene (reference sequence). Here the CDR3 DNA reads TGTGCCAGCAGCCTGCGGGGGTCAACTAATGAAAAACTGTTTTTT. This translates into CASSLRGSTNEKLFF.

The V gene is TRBV7-9, the J gene TRBJ2-7, with 8 bases identical to TRBD1. The CDR3 loop spans 16 amino acids. V lost 5 bases, J lost 3 bases, and 12 bases stayed unmatched. The germline V gene encodes CDR1 SEHNR and CDR2 FQNEAQ (reference sequence). In DNA, the CDR3 is TGTGCCAGCAGCATGACCCCCAGGGGGCGGATCTACGAGCAGTACTTC. This encodes CASSMTPRGRIYEQYF.

This rearrangement joins TRBV15 to TRBJ2-7; D gene unclear. The CDR3 sequence is 13 residues long. Trimming took off 0 bases at V and 4 bases at J, with 7 bases between the two ends. Germline V gene lookup returns CDR1 LNHNV and CDR2 YYDKDF (reference sequence). CDR3 protein: CATSRDKRYEQYF. In DNA, the CDR3 is TGTGCCACCAGCAGAGATAAACGGTACGAGCAGTACTTC. The entire variable domain, with the rest obtained from reference TRBV15 and TRBJ2-7, is as follows: DAMVIQNPRYQVTQFGKPVTLSCSQTLNHNVMYWYQQKSSQAPKLLFHYYDKDFNNEADTPDNFQSRRPNTSFCFLDIRSPGLGDTAMYLCATSRDKRYEQYFGPGTRLTVT.

This chain joins TRBV7-9 and TRBJ2-5; TRBD1 aligns across 7 bases. Trimming took 6 bases from V and 7 from J; bases not matched to a gene: 14. The CDR3 totals 15 residues. Germline V gene data show CDR1 as SEHNR and CDR2 as FQNEAQ (reference sequence). This CDR3 is CASRSSRTGTLTQYF. As DNA, the CDR3 is TGTGCCAGCAGAAGCTCGAGGACAGGTACCTTGACCCAGTACTTC.

The rearrangement uses TRBV29-1 and TRBJ2-5, with unresolved D. The CDR3 loop spans 13 amino acids. Germline assignment: CDR1 SQVTM and CDR2 ANQGSEA. The V end was cut by 4 bases, the J end by 5 bases, with 14 bases between. CDR3 sequence (DNA): TGCAGCGTTGGTCTGGAGTGGGTGGAGACCCAGTACTTC. It translates to CSVGLEWVETQYF.

This sequence joins TRBV11-3 and TRBJ1-1; a weak D match, TRBD1 (5 bases). Germline assignment: CDR1 SGHNT and CDR2 YENEEA. Trimming took 6 bases from V and 3 from J, leaving 8 bases between them. The CDR3 is made up of 12 amino acids. The CDR3 is CASSRGDTEAFF. The CDR3 DNA follows: TGTGCCAGCAGTCGGGGGGACACTGAAGCTTTCTTT. The full variable domain, with the rest looked up from reference TRBV11-3 and TRBJ1-1, is EAGVVQSPRYKIIEKKQPVAFWCNPISGHNTLYWYLQNLGQGPELLIRYENEEAVDDSQLPKDRFSAERLKGVDSTLKIQPAELGDSAVYLCASSRGDTEAFFGQGTRLTVV.

This chain connects TRBV5-1 to TRBJ1-3, with D uncertain. The CDR3 loop spans 13 amino acids. Trimming removed 4 bases from V and 4 bases from J, with 9 bases in between. Germline CDR1 is SGHRS and CDR2 is YFSETQ. CDR3 bases: TGCGCCAGCAGCCAGAACCTGGGAAACACCATATATTTT. This sequence encodes CASSQNLGNTIYF.

V usage is TRBV28 and J usage is TRBJ1-1; 7 bases fit TRBD1. V shed 6 bases, J shed 0 bases, and the junction held 4 bases outside the gene matches. There are 14 residues in the CDR3. Germline V gives CDR1 MDHEN, CDR2 SYDVKM. CDR3 amino acids: CASRVTGMNTEAFF. The DNA of the CDR3 is TGTGCCAGCAGGGTGACAGGGATGAACACTGAAGCTTTCTTT.

The chain has TRBV28 and TRBJ1-1; D perhaps matches TRBD1 (5 bases). The CDR3 runs to 15 residues. V gave up 5 bases and J gave up 0 bases, with 13 bases separating them. Germline V gene data show CDR1 as MDHEN and CDR2 as SYDVKM. This CDR3 is CASSPPRAMNTEAFF. CDR3 nucleotides: TGTGCCAGCAGTCCCCCCAGGGCCATGAACACTGAAGCTTTCTTT.

The J gene is TRBJ2-1, the V gene TRBV6-5; D perhaps matches TRBD2 (5 bases). The CDR3 consists of 15 residues. V lost 6 bases and J 4 bases, leaving 16 bases between the germline ends. Germline CDR1 is MNHEY and CDR2 is SVGAGI. The CDR3 DNA is TGTGCCAGCAGCCTTAACGGGGTGGTATACAATGAGCAGTTCTTC. It encodes CASSLNGVVYNEQFF.

Here the CDR3 DNA reads TGCGCCAGCAGCCAAGAGGGGACAGTATCAGATACGCAGTATTTT. This codes for CASSQEGTVSDTQYF. This chain joins TRBV4-1 and TRBJ2-3, with TRBD1 identical over 7 bases. Losses at the gene ends were 0 bases for V and 4 bases for J; bases not matched to a gene: 4. The CDR3 loop spans 15 amino acids. The germline gives CDR1 MGHRA, CDR2 YSYEKL.

Here the CDR3 DNA reads TGTGCCAGCTCACCACCGAGGAGTACATATGGCTACACCTTC. It yields the protein CASSPPRSTYGYTF. The rearrangement joins TRBV18 to TRBJ1-2, with D unclear. V lost 0 bases, J lost 5 bases, and 10 bases lay in between. The CDR3 length is 14 residues. Germline CDR1 KGHSH, CDR2 LQKENI. The full variable domain, rest sourced from reference TRBV18 and TRBJ1-2, is NAGVMQNPRHLVRRRGQEARLRCSPMKGHSHVYWYRQLPEEGLKFMVYLQKENIIDESGMPKERFSAEFPKEGPSILRIQQVVRGDSAAYFCASSPPRSTYGYTFGSGTRLTVV.

The V and J genes are TRBV19 and TRBJ2-1, with D possibly being TRBD2 (5 bases). Per germline, CDR1 LNHDA and CDR2 SQIVND (reference sequence). This CDR3 comprises 13 residues. V shed 1 base and J shed 11 bases, with 12 bases lying between them. The CDR3 region has the DNA TGTGCCAGTAGTATAGCAGCGGACCACAAGCAGTTCTTC. This encodes CASSIAADHKQFF.

The chain couples TRBV4-1 to TRBJ1-5; no definite D call. CDR1 and CDR2 (germline): MGHRA, YSYEKL. V lost 4 bases and J 4 bases, leaving 8 bases between the germline ends. The CDR3 loop spans 13 amino acids. The CDR3 sequence: CASSPFGNQPQHF. The CDR3, as DNA: TGCGCCAGCAGCCCATTCGGGAATCAGCCCCAGCATTTT.

This chain links TRBV11-2 with TRBJ2-5; 7 bases map to TRBD1. Trimming at V came to 5 bases and at J to 0 bases, leaving 6 bases not matched to a gene. Germline-derived CDR1 and CDR2 are SGHAT and FQNNGV. The CDR3 has 15 residues. The CDR3 DNA sequence: TGTGCCAGCAGCCCTAACAGGGGCAACCAAGAGACCCAGTACTTC. Translated: CASSPNRGNQETQYF.

The rearrangement joins TRBV6-5 to TRBJ2-2, with TRBD1 matching over 7 bases. The CDR3 is 14 amino acids. Germline V lookup: CDR1 MNHEY, CDR2 SVGAGI. V gave up 5 bases and J gave up 3 bases; unmatched junction bases: 3. The CDR3 bases are TGTGCCAGCAGTCGGGGACAGTACACCGGGGAGCTGTTTTTT. Protein: CASSRGQYTGELFF.

This sequence joins TRBV21-1 and TRBJ1-5; TRBD1, as called in the table, went unchecked against the DNA. TRBV21-1 is deemed a pseudogene. The CDR3 has 16 amino acids. CDR3 in amino acids: CASSKLGTGIGQPQHF. For the CDR3, the DNA is TGTGCCAGCAGCAAGTTAGGGACAGGGATTGGTCAGCCCCAGCATTTT.

This chain links TRBV13 with TRBJ2-1, with 9 nucleotides matching TRBD2. CDR1 is PRHDT and CDR2 is FYEKMQ in the germline V gene (reference sequence). This CDR3 is built from 16 residues. V was clipped by 2 bases and J by 8 bases; unmatched bases: 10. Here the CDR3 reads CASSLSVAGGLDEQFF. DNA for the CDR3: TGTGCCAGCAGCTTATCGGTTGCGGGGGGGTTAGATGAGCAGTTCTTC.

The gene calls are TRBV14 and TRBJ2-2; D remains ambiguous. V gave up 1 base and J gave up 4 bases, with 4 bases separating them. Germline V lookup: CDR1 SGHDN, CDR2 FVKESK. This CDR3 has 13 amino acids. The CDR3 loop is CASSQGLTGELFF. For the CDR3, the DNA is TGTGCCAGCAGCCAAGGACTCACCGGGGAGCTGTTTTTT.

This clone was recorded once. This rearrangement joins TRBV2 to TRBJ2-1; 7 bases agree with TRBD2. Germline trimming cut 2 bases from V and 5 bases from J; bases unmatched to any gene: 0. The CDR3 is 13 residues long. Germline V gives CDR1 SNHLY, CDR2 FYNNEI. CDR3: CASSETSDNEQFF. In DNA form, the CDR3 reads TGTGCCAGCAGTGAAACTAGCGACAATGAGCAGTTCTTC.

Remarks on this clone: This specimen includes other DNA sequences encoding the same CDR3. This chain links TRBV3-1 (or the pseudogene TRBV3-2) with TRBJ2-7; 7 bases map to TRBD1. From germline, CDR1 is LGHDT and CDR2 YNNKEL (reference sequence). V shed 3 bases, J shed 1 base, and the junction held 3 bases outside the gene matches. This CDR3 spans 14 amino acids. The CDR3 loop reads CASSQGTVSYEQYF. The CDR3 DNA is TGTGCCAGCAGCCAGGGGACAGTTTCCTACGAGCAGTACTTC.

The rearrangement uses TRBV6-5 and TRBJ2-3, with TRBD2 matching over 8 bases. The germline V gene has CDR1 MNHEY and CDR2 SVGAGI. The CDR3 consists of 15 residues. V shed 7 bases and J 3 bases; nucleotides not matched to a gene: 9. The chain's CDR3 is CASTLGGGSTDTQYF. The CDR3 nucleotides read TGTGCCAGCACCTTAGGCGGGGGGTCAACAGATACGCAGTATTTT.

This clone occurred a few times. This chain links TRBV6-2 or TRBV6-3 with TRBJ1-2, with a possible D match to TRBD1 (5 bases). The V and J ends lost 2 bases and 8 bases respectively, with 9 bases between them. Germline V gene lookup returns CDR1 MNHEY and CDR2 SVGEGT. The CDR3 spans 12 residues. CDR3 sequence reads: CASSYAGRGYTF. The DNA for the CDR3 is TGTGCCAGCAGTTACGCAGGGCGAGGCTACACCTTC.